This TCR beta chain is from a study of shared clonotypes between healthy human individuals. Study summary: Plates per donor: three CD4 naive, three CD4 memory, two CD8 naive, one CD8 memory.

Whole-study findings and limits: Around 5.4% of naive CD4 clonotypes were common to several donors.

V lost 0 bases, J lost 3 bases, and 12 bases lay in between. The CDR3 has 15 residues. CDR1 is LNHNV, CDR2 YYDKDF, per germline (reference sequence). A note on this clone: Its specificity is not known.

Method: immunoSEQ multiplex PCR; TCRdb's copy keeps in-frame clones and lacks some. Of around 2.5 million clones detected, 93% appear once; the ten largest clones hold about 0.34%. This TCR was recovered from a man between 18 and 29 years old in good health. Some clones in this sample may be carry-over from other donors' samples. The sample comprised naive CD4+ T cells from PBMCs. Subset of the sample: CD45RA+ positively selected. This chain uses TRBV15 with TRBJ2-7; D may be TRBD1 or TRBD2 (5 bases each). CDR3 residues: CATSRDRGPLYEQYF. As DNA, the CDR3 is TGTGCCACCAGCAGAGATAGGGGACCCCTCTACGAGCAGTACTTC.